This T cell receptor (beta chain) came from a study of control samples from healthy donors and cancer patients. Profiling relied on immunoSEQ multiplex PCR, and the TCRdb table lists in-frame clones only, not all of them. The sample includes under 200,000 clones, around 94% of them seen just once. The germline V gene has CDR1 SNHLY and CDR2 FYNNEI. The CDR3 consists of 11 residues. Trimming left V 5 bases short and J 8 bases short, with 9 bases between. The chain uses TRBV2 and TRBJ1-2; the D is unclear. This sequence was found in a man aged 55 to 69 with colorectal cancer. Sequencing input: PBMCs. In DNA form, the CDR3 reads TGTGCCAGCAGTAGGGTAACCGGCTACACCTTC. Translated: CASSRVTGYTF.